This T cell receptor (beta chain) was found in a study of CD8 T cells in ankylosing spondylitis. Study-level findings and limits: In synovial fluid and blood from reactive arthritis, some motif variants were previously reported. A motif in TCR beta, a set of about eight highly homologous variants, appeared characteristic of ankylosing spondylitis blood. Significant enrichment of disease-linked clones was reported in matched ankylosing spondylitis synovial fluid. CD8+ cells made up the disease-linked clones, which were relatively rare in peripheral blood.

A note on this clonotype: What it binds is not known.

One entry per CDR3 protein, called by TCRdb with MiXCR from the 5' RACE reads. Of 150,000 to 200,000 distinct CDR3 sequences detected, approximately 32% appear once; the ten largest clones hold 6%. The ends lost 2 bases at V and 4 bases at J; junction bases unmatched: 2. The germline CDR1 and CDR2 sequences are GTSNPN and SVGIG (reference sequence). The CDR3 loop spans 13 amino acids. The chain joins TRBV30 to TRBJ1-2; the match to TRBD1 covers 9 bases. The sample taken for sequencing was synovial fluid, either unsorted or a sorted T cell fraction (not recorded which). The TCR comes from a male donor with ankylosing spondylitis. CDR3 sequence (DNA): TGTGCCTGGAGTCGGGACAGGGCCTATGGCTACACCTTC. Protein product: CAWSRDRAYGYTF.